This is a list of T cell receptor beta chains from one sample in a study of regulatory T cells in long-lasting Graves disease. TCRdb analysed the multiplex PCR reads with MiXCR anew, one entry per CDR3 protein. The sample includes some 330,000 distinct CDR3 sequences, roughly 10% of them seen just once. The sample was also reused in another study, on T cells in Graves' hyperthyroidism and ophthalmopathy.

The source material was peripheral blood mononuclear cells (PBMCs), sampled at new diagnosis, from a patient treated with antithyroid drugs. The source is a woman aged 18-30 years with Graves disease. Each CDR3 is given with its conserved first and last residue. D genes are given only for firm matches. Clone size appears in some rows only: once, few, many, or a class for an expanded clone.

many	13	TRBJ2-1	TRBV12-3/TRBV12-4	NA	TGTGCCAGCAGTTTCGGAACTTACAATGAGCAGTTCTTC	CASSFGTYNEQFF
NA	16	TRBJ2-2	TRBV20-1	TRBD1	TGCAGTGCCCGAGACGACAGGGGGCTAAAGACCGGGGAGCTGTTTTTT	CSARDDRGLKTGELFF
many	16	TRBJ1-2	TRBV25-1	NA	TGTGCCAGCAGTGGGACTTACAGGGAAACTAACTATGGCTACACCTTC	CASSGTYRETNYGYTF
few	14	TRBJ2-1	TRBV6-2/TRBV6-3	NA	TGTGCCAGCAGTTACCCCCAGGAAGGGGGTGAGCAGTTCTTC	CASSYPQEGGEQFF
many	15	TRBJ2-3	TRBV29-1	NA	TGCAGCGTTGATCGGGGGATGGTGGCGGCAGATACGCAGTATTTT	CSVDRGMVAADTQYF
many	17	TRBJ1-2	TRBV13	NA	TGTGCCAGCACCCCGCGATTTGGGGATCGGTTGCGCTATGGCTACACCTTC	CASTPRFGDRLRYGYTF
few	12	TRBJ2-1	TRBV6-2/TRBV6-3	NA	TGTGCCAGCTGGGAAGGTCGCAATGAGCAGTTCTTC	CASWEGRNEQFF
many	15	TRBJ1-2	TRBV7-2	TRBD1	TGTGCCAGCAGCCAGAGAAGACAGGGCTCGGGAGGCTACACCTTC	CASSQRRQGSGGYTF
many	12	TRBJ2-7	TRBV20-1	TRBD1	TGCAGTGCTAGGGACAGGGGAAACGAGCAGTACTTC	CSARDRGNEQYF
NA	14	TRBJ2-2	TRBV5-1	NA	TGCGCCAGCAGCGAGTCAGGGAACACCGGGGAGCTGTTTTTT	CASSESGNTGELFF
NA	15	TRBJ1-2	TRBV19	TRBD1	TGTGCCAGTAGTAGAGCAGGGGGTGAGACCTATGGCTACACCTTC	CASSRAGGETYGYTF
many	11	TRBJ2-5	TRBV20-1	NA	TGCAGTGTAGCGGCACAAGAGACCCAGTACTTC	CSVAAQETQYF
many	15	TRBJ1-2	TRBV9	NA	TGTGCCAGCAGCGCCCGGGACATCGGAGAAATAGGCTACACCTTC	CASSARDIGEIGYTF
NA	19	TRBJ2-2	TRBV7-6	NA	TGTGCCAGCAGCTTAGCTAGCGCATGGCGTGCACCGAACACCGGGGAGCTGTTTTTT	CASSLASAWRAPNTGELFF
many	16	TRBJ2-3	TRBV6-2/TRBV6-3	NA	TGTGCCAGCAACCAGATCTTCTTAGGGGACACAGATACGCAGTATTTT	CASNQIFLGDTDTQYF
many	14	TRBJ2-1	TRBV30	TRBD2	TGTGCCTGGAGCCTAGCGGGAGGAGGCAATGAGCAGTTCTTC	CAWSLAGGGNEQFF
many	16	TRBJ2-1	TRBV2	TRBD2	TGTGCCAGCAGTGCCTGGACTAGCGGGTCCTACAATGAGCAGTTCTTC	CASSAWTSGSYNEQFF
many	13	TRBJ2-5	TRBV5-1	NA	TGCGCCAGCAGCCCGGACACTGAAGAGACCCAGTACTTC	CASSPDTEETQYF
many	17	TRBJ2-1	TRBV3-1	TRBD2	TGTGCCAGCAGCCACCGGTGGCGGGAGTCCTCCTACAATGAGCAGTTCTTC	CASSHRWRESSYNEQFF
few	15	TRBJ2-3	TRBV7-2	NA	TGTGCCAGCAGCTTAGGAGGGTGGGGCACAGATACGCAGTATTTT	CASSLGGWGTDTQYF
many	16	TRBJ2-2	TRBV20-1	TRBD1	TGCAGTGCTCCTACTACGGACAGGGGGCTTACCGGGGAGCTGTTTTTT	CSAPTTDRGLTGELFF
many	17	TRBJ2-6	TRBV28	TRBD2	TGTGCCAGCAGTTTCCCCACTAGCGGGACTGGGGCCAACGTCCTGACTTTC	CASSFPTSGTGANVLTF
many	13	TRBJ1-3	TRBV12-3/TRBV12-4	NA	TGTGCCAGCAGGCTCAGCTCTGGAAACACCATATATTTT	CASRLSSGNTIYF
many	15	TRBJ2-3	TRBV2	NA	TGTGCCAGCAGTGAGCTGGGGACTGGCACAGATACGCAGTATTTT	CASSELGTGTDTQYF
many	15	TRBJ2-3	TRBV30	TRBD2	TGTGCCTGGGATAGGACTAGCGGTGCTGGAGATACGCAGTATTTT	CAWDRTSGAGDTQYF
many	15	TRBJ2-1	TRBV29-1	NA	TGCAGCGTCCCCTATAAGGAGAAGTCCTACAATGAGCAGTTCTTC	CSVPYKEKSYNEQFF
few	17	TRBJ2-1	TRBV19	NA	TGTGCCAGTACCTATACCCCCGGGGGCGGGGCATACAATGAGCAGTTCTTC	CASTYTPGGGAYNEQFF
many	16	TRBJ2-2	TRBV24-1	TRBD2	TGTGCCACCAGTGACACCCCGGGGGGATCTGCCGGGGAGCTGTTTTTT	CATSDTPGGSAGELFF
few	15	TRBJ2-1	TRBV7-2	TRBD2	TGTGCCAGCATCCTAACTAGCGGGAGCCCCAATGAGCAGTTCTTC	CASILTSGSPNEQFF
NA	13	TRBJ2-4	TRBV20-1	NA	TGCAGTGCTAAACCGGGAGCTGCAAACATTCAGTACTTC	CSAKPGAANIQYF
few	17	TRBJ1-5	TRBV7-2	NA	TGTGCCAGCAGCTTAGTTGTGGGGGGACCAAGCAATCAGCCCCAGCATTTT	CASSLVVGGPSNQPQHF
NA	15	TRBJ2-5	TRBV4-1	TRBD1	TGCGCCAGCAGCCCCGGGACAGGGTACCAAGAGACCCAGTACTTC	CASSPGTGYQETQYF
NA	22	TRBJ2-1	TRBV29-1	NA	TGCAGCGTTGAAGGGTTCCCCCCCCGCGGACCCAACCCGAGGAGCTCCTACAATGAGCAGTTCTTC	CSVEGFPPRGPNPRSSYNEQFF
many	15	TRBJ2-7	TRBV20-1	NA	TGCAGTGCCCCCAAAGTCAGGGCGAACTCCTACGAGCAGTACTTC	CSAPKVRANSYEQYF
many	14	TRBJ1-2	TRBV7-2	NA	TGTGCCAGCAGCTTAGCCGGACAGCCTATTGGCTACACCTTC	CASSLAGQPIGYTF